One and the same sample provided the 27 T cell receptor beta chains below, sequenced in a study of blood T cell repertoires in COVID-19. TCRdb's table, derived via immunoSEQ multiplex PCR, lists solely in-frame clones and lacks some. The sample yields 120,000 or so clones, approximately 90% seen once. The specimen was peripheral blood. The source of these receptors is a man between 65 and 85 years old with active or convalescent COVID-19.

The chain links TRBV3-1 (or the pseudogene TRBV3-2) to TRBJ1-2; possibly TRBD1 for D (6 bases). V lost 4 bases, J lost 6 bases, and 15 bases lay in between. Per germline, CDR1 LGHDT and CDR2 YNNKEL (reference sequence). The CDR3 spans 14 residues. The CDR3 nucleotides are TGTGCCAGCAGCCCTAGAGACAGGTATCATGGCTACACCTTC. It specifies CASSPRDRYHGYTF.

The V gene is TRBV6-1, the J gene TRBJ1-5, with 9 bases lining up with TRBD1. With V trimmed by 4 bases and J by 0 bases, 7 bases remained unmatched. Germline CDR1 and CDR2: MNHNS and SASEGT. The CDR3 runs 17 residues. For the CDR3, the DNA is TGTGCCAGCAGTGCGACAGGGGGAACATATAGCAATCAGCCCCAGCATTTT. Translation: CASSATGGTYSNQPQHF.

The chain recombines TRBV15 with TRBJ1-5, with 7 bases fitting TRBD1. The germline V gene encodes CDR1 LNHNV and CDR2 YYDKDF (reference sequence). V was pared by 0 bases and J by 3 bases, with 2 bases of the junction left unmatched. The CDR3 extends over 15 amino acids. CDR3 sequence: CATSRETGLNQPQHF. The CDR3 DNA reads as TGTGCCACCAGCAGAGAGACAGGGCTCAATCAGCCCCAGCATTTT.

The CDR3 nucleotides are TGTGCCAGCAGCCTACAGGGGATGAACACTGAAGCTTTCTTT. Amino acid sequence: CASSLQGMNTEAFF. This chain uses TRBV7-2 with TRBJ1-1; TRBD1 matches 7 bases. The CDR3 sequence is 14 residues long. Germline V lookup: CDR1 SGHTA, CDR2 FQGNSA. J lost 0 bases, V lost 5 bases, and 3 bases had no gene match.

The chain recombines TRBV19 with TRBJ2-2; 13 nucleotides agree with TRBD2. V gave up 5 bases and J gave up 0 bases; unmatched junction bases: 6. There are 18 residues in the CDR3. The germline CDR1 and CDR2 sequences are LNHDA and SQIVND (reference sequence). The CDR3 reads CASSLQGTSGANTGELFF. Written as DNA, the CDR3 is TGTGCCAGTAGTTTACAGGGGACTAGCGGGGCGAACACCGGGGAGCTGTTTTTT.

The chain couples TRBV2 to TRBJ2-1; possibly TRBD2 for D (6 bases). CDR3 size: 17 residues. With 6 bases removed from V and 0 bases from J, the gap between germline ends came to 18 bases. Germline CDR1 reads SNHLY; CDR2 reads FYNNEI. CDR3 bases: TGTGCCAGCAGCGGGCCCGAGGGACTCAGCTCCTACAATGAGCAGTTCTTC. Translated, it gives CASSGPEGLSSYNEQFF.

The gene calls are TRBV6-5 and TRBJ2-7; a weak D match, TRBD2 (5 bases). The germline V and J ends were trimmed by 7 bases and 3 bases, with 16 bases remaining between them. The CDR3 is 14 residues long. Germline V lookup: CDR1 MNHEY, CDR2 SVGAGI. The CDR3 nucleotides are TGTGCCAGCAAGCGGAGGTGGGTGGACTACGAGCAGTACTTC. Its protein is CASKRRWVDYEQYF.

The V gene is TRBV3-1 (or the pseudogene TRBV3-2), the J gene TRBJ2-3, with 7 bases identical to TRBD2. This CDR3 is 15 amino acids long. V lost 2 bases, J lost 2 bases, and 4 bases stayed unmatched. Germline V CDR1 and CDR2: LGHDT, YNNKEL (reference sequence). In DNA form, the CDR3 reads TGTGCCAGCAGCCAATTCGCGGGAGTCACAGATACGCAGTATTTT. This gives the protein CASSQFAGVTDTQYF.

CDR3 sequence reads: CASSVTGMGEQYF. The CDR3 DNA is TGTGCCAGCAGCGTAACCGGGATGGGAGAGCAGTACTTC. This chain uses TRBV9 with TRBJ2-7; D possibly corresponds to TRBD2 (5 bases). Germline loops: CDR1 SGDLS, CDR2 YYNGEE. V dropped 1 base and J dropped 7 bases, with 12 bases sitting between them. CDR3 size: 13 residues.

The genes are TRBV7-9 and TRBJ1-6; D perhaps matches TRBD1 (6 bases). Germline CDR1 and CDR2: SEHNR and FQNEAQ (reference sequence). V lost 5 bases and J 0 bases, leaving 11 bases between the germline ends. The CDR3 is made up of 16 amino acids. The CDR3 region is CASSPLGGSYNSPLHF. As DNA, the CDR3 is TGTGCCAGCAGCCCCCTAGGGGGCTCCTATAATTCACCCCTCCACTTT.

V and J are TRBV2 and TRBJ2-1, with 7 nucleotides matching TRBD1. Germline V gene lookup returns CDR1 SNHLY and CDR2 FYNNEI. V gave up 6 bases and J gave up 0 bases; unmatched junction bases: 5. The CDR3 consists of 15 residues. CDR3 in amino acids: CASSQDRSSYNEQFF. The CDR3 DNA reads TGTGCCAGCAGCCAGGACAGGAGCTCCTACAATGAGCAGTTCTTC.

The V gene is TRBV6-5, the J gene TRBJ1-6; D gene ambiguous. Deletions cut 0 bases from V and 13 bases from J, with 10 bases between. Germline assignment: CDR1 MNHEY and CDR2 SVGAGI. The CDR3 is 13 amino acids. CDR3 bases: TGTGCCAGCAGTTACTCGTCCTGGGAGCCCCTCCACTTT. It specifies CASSYSSWEPLHF.

The chain uses TRBV10-1 and TRBJ2-1; the D is unclear. The CDR3 is made up of 13 amino acids. The germline CDR1 and CDR2 sequences are WNHNN and SYGVQD (reference sequence). The ends were cut back, 6 bases at V and 0 bases at J, with 6 bases in the middle. The CDR3 loop is CASSSSSYNEQFF. The DNA for the CDR3 is TGCGCCAGCAGCTCTAGCTCCTACAATGAGCAGTTCTTC.

The chain has TRBV29-1 and TRBJ1-3, with 9 bases lining up with TRBD1. This CDR3 is 14 amino acids long. Germline values: CDR1 SQVTM, CDR2 ANQGSEA. The J segment lost 1 base and the V segment lost 5 bases, leaving 3 bases of the junction unmatched. The CDR3 sequence is CSVRDRESGNTIYF. The DNA for the CDR3 is TGCAGCGTTCGGGACAGGGAATCTGGAAACACCATATATTTT.

Comment on this clone: The DNA is left out, because the CDR3 cannot be placed on it with certainty; the CDR3 is given as TCRdb lists it. The rearrangement joins TRBV28 to TRBJ2-1; TRBD1 is the table's D call and was not checked against the DNA. Germline values: CDR1 MDHEN, CDR2 SYDVKM. The CDR3 is 14 residues long, counting both termini. CDR3 sequence: CASSLVGQGIFRFF.

The chain has TRBV10-3 and TRBJ2-1, with D maybe TRBD2 (5 bases). The CDR3 length is 16 residues. V lost 5 bases and J 0 bases, leaving 14 bases between the germline ends. In germline, CDR1 is ENHRY, CDR2 SYGVKD. The CDR3 DNA reads as TGTGCCATCAGTTCCTCTAGCACGAGCTCCTACAATGAGCAGTTCTTC. Translation gives CAISSSSTSSYNEQFF.

The rearrangement joins TRBV3-1 (or the pseudogene TRBV3-2) to TRBJ1-5; no reliable D call. The germline V gene encodes CDR1 LGHDT and CDR2 YNNKEL (reference sequence). Trimming shortened V by 1 base and J by 2 bases, and 9 bases separated the two germline ends. The CDR3 is 15 residues long. In nucleotides, the CDR3 is TGTGCCAGCAGCCAAGGATTCCCGGGCAATCAGCCCCAGCATTTT. It specifies CASSQGFPGNQPQHF.

The chain couples TRBV20-1 to TRBJ1-1; 11 nucleotides match TRBD1. V was pared by 3 bases and J by 3 bases, with 9 bases of the junction left unmatched. From germline, CDR1 is DFQATT and CDR2 SNEGSKA (reference sequence). The CDR3 covers 16 residues. The CDR3 spells CSASSGTGGRYTEAFF. The CDR3 DNA reads as TGCAGTGCTAGTTCTGGGACAGGGGGGAGATACACTGAAGCTTTCTTT.

The chain has TRBV29-1 and TRBJ1-3; D may be TRBD1 (6 bases). This CDR3 comprises 15 residues. Germline V gene data show CDR1 as SQVTM and CDR2 as ANQGSEA. V was shortened by 7 bases and J by 4 bases, with 20 bases between the two germline ends. CDR3 sequence: CSGALWGQEGNTIYF. For the CDR3, the DNA is TGCAGCGGGGCCTTGTGGGGGCAAGAAGGAAACACCATATATTTT.

The rearrangement links TRBV3-1 (or the pseudogene TRBV3-2) to TRBJ1-6; the match to TRBD1 covers 8 bases. V dropped 0 bases and J dropped 5; count of bases not matched to a gene: 6. Germline V gene data show CDR1 as LGHDT and CDR2 as YNNKEL (reference sequence). The CDR3 extends over 17 amino acids. The CDR3 nucleotides are TGTGCCAGCAGCCAAGACCAGCAGGGGGCGGATAATTCACCCCTCCACTTT. Its translation: CASSQDQQGADNSPLHF.

J is TRBJ2-7 and V is TRBV18; TRBD2 is a possible D gene (5 bases). The CDR3 is made up of 18 amino acids. The germline V and J ends were trimmed by 1 base and 5 bases, with 24 bases remaining between them. The germline gives CDR1 KGHSH, CDR2 LQKENI. DNA for the CDR3: TGTGCCAGCTCACCACTCAGCCTTAGCAGGACTCGGGTCCACGAGCAGTACTTC. Amino acid sequence: CASSPLSLSRTRVHEQYF.

The chain carries TRBV29-1 and TRBJ1-2; 9 bases agree with TRBD1. The CDR3 contains 11 residues. Unmatched junction bases numbered 9, after V lost 6 bases and J lost 13 bases. The V gene's germline CDR1 is SQVTM and CDR2 ANQGSEA. CDR3 residues: CSVGQGYRSTF. CDR3 nucleotides: TGCAGCGTAGGACAGGGGTATAGGTCCACCTTC.

The CDR3 protein is CATSDPLRAGGPQETQYF. The CDR3 DNA reads TGTGCCACCAGTGATCCCCTCAGGGCGGGAGGGCCCCAAGAGACCCAGTACTTC. This chain uses TRBV24-1 with TRBJ2-5; 9 nucleotides match TRBD2. The CDR3 has 18 amino acids. V dropped 3 bases and J dropped 1; count of bases not matched to a gene: 11. Per germline, CDR1 KGHDR and CDR2 SFDVKD.

This chain joins TRBV28 and TRBJ2-2; 8 bases fit TRBD1. Germline V gene sequence: CDR1 MDHEN, CDR2 SYDVKM. The V segment lost 6 bases and the J segment 1 base; nucleotides outside the gene matches: 7. CDR3 length: 16 amino acids. The CDR3 reads CASSRDGTGNTGELFF. The CDR3 nucleotides read TGTGCCAGCAGCCGGGACGGGACAGGGAACACCGGGGAGCTGTTTTTT.

The gene calls are TRBV27 and TRBJ1-2; the D gene is possibly TRBD1 (6 bases). This CDR3 is built from 14 residues. Trimming left V 2 bases short and J 1 base short, with 8 bases between. Germline V gene data show CDR1 as MNHEY and CDR2 as SMNVEV (reference sequence). CDR3 nucleotide sequence: TGTGCCAGCAGTTTAAGGGGGATTAACTATGGCTACACCTTC. As protein: CASSLRGINYGYTF.

In this sample, this clone turned up a few times. The rearrangement joins TRBV6-5 to TRBJ1-5; 11 bases are a match to TRBD1. The CDR3 contains 14 residues. V lost 8 bases, J lost 7 bases, and 7 bases stayed unmatched. CDR1 MNHEY and CDR2 SVGAGI come from the germline V gene. CDR3 amino acids: CASLDRGLEQPQHF. The CDR3 DNA is TGTGCCAGCCTGGACAGGGGGCTGGAGCAGCCCCAGCATTTT.

CDR3 loop: CASSLPLGSYEQYF. The CDR3 nucleotides are TGTGCCAGCAGTTTGCCACTAGGTTCCTACGAGCAGTACTTC. The V gene is TRBV28, the J gene TRBJ2-7; a weak D match, TRBD2 (5 bases). The CDR3 is 14 amino acids. Trimming shortened V by 3 bases and J by 1 base, and 10 bases separated the two germline ends. Germline V gene sequence: CDR1 MDHEN, CDR2 SYDVKM.